Below are 18 T cell receptor beta chains sequenced from a single sample in a study of blood T cells in healthy people across ages. A second PCR of 7 to 11 cycles used a sample-barcoded 5' primer and a J-beta primer mix. TCRdb re-derived calls from the 5' RACE reads in MiXCR, one entry per CDR3 protein. The repertoire holds about 930,000 distinct CDR3 sequences, with 25% to 35% as singletons. This sample also appeared in a second study, on T cells of mothers and their children.

The sequencing input was blood. The receptors shown here come from a woman between 40 and 50 years old in good health.

This clonotype was observed a handful of times. V gene TRBV28 combines with J gene TRBJ2-7, with D tentatively TRBD2 (5 bases). Germline V gives CDR1 MDHEN, CDR2 SYDVKM. This CDR3 is built from 13 residues. V was cut by 4 bases and J by 9 bases, with 16 bases left in between. CDR3 nucleotide sequence: TGTGCCAGCAGTTCGCAACTAGGCTCGGCGCAGTACTTC. It encodes CASSSQLGSAQYF.

This clonotype was seen more than once but under ten times. The chain uses TRBV28 and TRBJ1-4; a possible D gene is TRBD1 (6 bases). Between the trimmed V and J ends, which lost 5 bases and 4 bases, there was a span of 20 bases. This CDR3 contains 17 residues. Germline CDR1 MDHEN, CDR2 SYDVKM. CDR3 coding DNA: TGTGCCAGCAGTCCTTCCCCCGGGACACCCGATAATGAAAAACTGTTTTTT. Its protein is CASSPSPGTPDNEKLFF.

This clonotype was seen many times. The rearrangement links TRBV7-2 to TRBJ2-7, with TRBD1 matching over 9 bases. Trimming at V came to 0 bases and at J to 6 bases, leaving 9 bases not matched to a gene. There are 16 residues in the CDR3. Germline V CDR1 and CDR2: SGHTA, FQGNSA. The CDR3, as DNA: TGTGCCAGCAGCTTAGCGTGGGGGGACAGGGTTTTCGAGCAGTACTTC. Its protein product is CASSLAWGDRVFEQYF.

This clonotype was counted once. This sequence joins TRBV4-1 and TRBJ1-2; 8 bases match TRBD1. CDR3 length equals 15 residues. Per the germline V gene, CDR1 is MGHRA and CDR2 is YSYEKL. V shed 1 base, J shed 4 bases, and the junction held 5 bases outside the gene matches. CDR3 loop: CASSQAPGGSYGYTF. The CDR3 DNA sequence: TGCGCCAGCAGCCAAGCCCCAGGGGGCAGCTATGGCTACACCTTC.

This clonotype was seen a single time. The chain recombines TRBV12-3 or TRBV12-4 with TRBJ2-4; 10 bases are shared with TRBD1. The J call may be incorrect, as the DNA end agrees better with TRBJ2-5. The CDR3 has 13 amino acids. The CDR3 sequence: CANRGQGQETQYF. For the CDR3, the DNA is TGTGCCAACAGGGGACAGGGGCAAGAGACCCAGTACTTC.

This clonotype has more than one count but fewer than ten. This sequence joins TRBV29-1 and TRBJ1-1; 7 bases agree with TRBD1. This CDR3 is built from 13 residues. CDR1 and CDR2 (germline): SQVTM, ANQGSEA. Losses at the gene ends were 5 bases for V and 1 base for J; bases not matched to a gene: 4. The CDR3 reads CSVIDRANTEAFF. CDR3 in DNA: TGCAGCGTTATCGACAGGGCGAACACTGAAGCTTTCTTT.

This chain connects TRBV20-1 to TRBJ2-3; a possible D gene is TRBD2 (5 bases). This CDR3 has 14 amino acids. In germline, CDR1 is DFQATT, CDR2 SNEGSKA (reference sequence). V was clipped by 6 bases and J by 5 bases, with 18 bases between them. DNA of the CDR3: TGCAGTGCGCGCCCGAGGGCGTGGGAAGATACGCAGTATTTT. Amino acids: CSARPRAWEDTQYF.

As regards this clonotype: Just one base apart from a much larger clone, this may be a read error. The V call is TRBV6-2 or TRBV6-3, the J call TRBJ2-5; 10 nucleotides line up with TRBD2. Per the germline V gene, CDR1 is MNHEY and CDR2 is SVGEGT. V dropped 7 bases and J dropped 11; count of bases not matched to a gene: 13. This CDR3 is built from 14 residues. CDR3 residues: CASTKGASGSEQYF. The CDR3 DNA reads as TGTGCCAGCACCAAAGGGGCTAGCGGGAGTGAGCAGTACTTC.

The gene calls are TRBV3-1 and TRBJ2-1; TRBD2 matches at 10 bases. This CDR3 has 16 amino acids. CDR1 and CDR2 from the germline V gene are LGHDT and YNNKEL (reference sequence). The V and J ends lost 5 bases and 0 bases, in that order; junction bases with no gene match: 4. The CDR3 reads CASSMLAGGSYNEQFF. The CDR3 nucleotides are TGTGCCAGCAGCATGTTAGCGGGGGGCTCCTACAATGAGCAGTTCTTC.

V and J are TRBV6-1 and TRBJ2-1; 13 nucleotides line up with TRBD2. After removal of 6 bases from V and 2 bases from J, the junction contained 13 bases not matched to a gene. The CDR3 loop spans 19 amino acids. CDR1 and CDR2 from the germline V gene are MNHNS and SASEGT. CDR3 sequence (DNA): TGTGCCAGCAGCCCTGACGGGACTAGCGGGGTGGTCGCCTACAATGAGCAGTTCTTC. This encodes CASSPDGTSGVVAYNEQFF.

V gene TRBV6-1 combines with J gene TRBJ2-1, with 8 bases that match TRBD2. The germline CDR1 and CDR2 sequences are MNHNS and SASEGT. Germline trimming cut 6 bases from V and 9 bases from J; bases unmatched to any gene: 10. CDR3 size: 14 residues. The CDR3 reads CASRHQAGAFEQFF. The DNA for the CDR3 is TGTGCCAGCAGACACCAAGCGGGGGCGTTTGAGCAGTTCTTC.

The chain links TRBV6-1 to TRBJ2-7; D not resolved. The germline gives CDR1 MNHNS, CDR2 SASEGT. This CDR3 is 13 amino acids long. V was trimmed by 0 bases and J by 4 bases, leaving 7 bases between them. CDR3 in amino acids: CASSEARTYEQYF. For the CDR3, the DNA is TGTGCCAGCAGTGAAGCCCGGACGTACGAGCAGTACTTC.

This clonotype was found a few times. The chain combines TRBV9 with TRBJ2-3; D is possibly TRBD1 (7 bases). Trimming cost V 0 bases and J 0 bases, with 14 bases left between them. The CDR3 length is 17 residues. CDR1 and CDR2 from the germline V gene are SGDLS and YYNGEE. CDR3 DNA sequence: TGTGCCAGCAGCGTAGTTCAGGGGGGCCCTAGCACAGATACGCAGTATTTT. Protein product: CASSVVQGGPSTDTQYF.

This clonotype was seen a few times. A much more abundant neighbour one base away suggests this may be a read error. The rearrangement joins TRBV7-2 to TRBJ2-7, with a weak D call TRBD1 (5 bases). The V gene lost 2 bases and the J gene lost 10 bases, with 15 bases spanning the gap. The CDR3 is made up of 13 amino acids. CDR1 is SGHTA, CDR2 FQGNSA, per germline. The CDR3 reads CASSLSGPEAQYF. The CDR3 DNA follows: TGTGCCAGCAGCTTATCAGGGCCAGAGGCCCAGTACTTC.

The chain combines TRBV7-2 with TRBJ1-2, with D uncertain. CDR1 and CDR2 from the germline V gene are SGHTA and FQGNSA. Deletions cut 7 bases from V and 1 base from J, with 13 bases between. The length of the CDR3 is 14 residues. CDR3 residues: CASNPDTINYGYTF. The CDR3 DNA is TGTGCCAGCAACCCCGACACGATTAACTATGGCTACACCTTC.

The chain combines TRBV6-4 with TRBJ1-1; D is uncertain. V was clipped by 3 bases and J by 4 bases, with 12 bases between them. The CDR3 loop spans 14 amino acids. CDR1 and CDR2 from the germline V gene are MRHNA and SNTAGT. The CDR3: CASSEGRPGTEAFF. Written as DNA, the CDR3 is TGTGCCAGCAGTGAGGGCCGGCCGGGCACTGAAGCTTTCTTT.

This clonotype appeared a few times. The chain has TRBV18 and TRBJ2-7; the match to TRBD1 covers 7 bases. V lost 1 base and J lost 7; bases outside the gene matches: 10. Germline CDR1 and CDR2: KGHSH and LQKENI. The CDR3 has 15 amino acids. The CDR3 bases are TGTGCCAGCTCACCACGTGAGACAGGGCGATCGGAGCAGTACTTC. Translation: CASSPRETGRSEQYF.

J is TRBJ2-1 and V is TRBV5-1, with D perhaps matching TRBD1 or TRBD2 (5 bases each). Trimming removed 5 bases at V and 3 bases at J, with 15 bases between. The germline V gene has CDR1 SGHRS and CDR2 YFSETQ. CDR3 length equals 15 residues. CDR3 DNA: TGCGCCAGCAGTTCCATAGGGGACGGCTACAATGAGCAGTTCTTC. Protein: CASSSIGDGYNEQFF.